Listed below are T cell receptor beta chains from one sample, sequenced in a study of blood T cell repertoires in COVID-19. Method: immunoSEQ multiplex PCR; TCRdb's copy keeps in-frame clones and lacks some. The table includes approximately 53,000 clones, 75% to 85% detected once. Sample: peripheral blood. These receptors were taken from a woman aged 60 to 75 with acute or convalescent COVID-19. CDR3s include the opening cysteine and the closing phenylalanine or tryptophan. D genes are given only for firm matches. Clone sizes are given selectively: once, few, many, or a class where the clone is expanded.

j_call: TRBJ1-4; clone_size: .; v_call: TRBV5-1; d_call: .; cdr3_aa: CASSLSGGGFEKLFF; cdr3_nt: TGCGCCAGCAGCCTGAGTGGGGGCGGCTTTGAAAAACTGTTTTTT
j_call: TRBJ1-1; clone_size: .; v_call: TRBV4-2; d_call: TRBD1; cdr3_aa: CASSQLDRGNTEAFF; cdr3_nt: TGTGCCAGCAGCCAATTGGACAGGGGTAACACTGAAGCTTTCTTT
j_call: TRBJ2-7; clone_size: .; v_call: TRBV9; d_call: .; cdr3_aa: CASSVEASSSYEQYF; cdr3_nt: TGTGCCAGCAGCGTAGAAGCGTCGAGCTCCTACGAGCAGTACTTC
j_call: TRBJ2-5; clone_size: .; v_call: TRBV7-3; d_call: TRBD1; cdr3_aa: CASSLGDRFYQETQYF; cdr3_nt: TGTGCCAGCAGCTTGGGGGACAGGTTCTACCAAGAGACCCAGTACTTC
j_call: TRBJ2-4; clone_size: .; v_call: TRBV4-1; d_call: TRBD1; cdr3_aa: CASSQERDRIAKNIQYF; cdr3_nt: TGCGCCAGCAGCCAAGAGAGGGACAGAATAGCCAAAAACATTCAGTACTTC
j_call: TRBJ2-1; clone_size: .; v_call: TRBV7-9; d_call: TRBD2; cdr3_aa: CATSASGLAYGEQFF; cdr3_nt: TGTGCCACCTCAGCTTCGGGACTAGCGTACGGTGAGCAGTTCTTC
j_call: TRBJ1-5; clone_size: .; v_call: TRBV9; d_call: .; cdr3_aa: CASSPGASNQPQHF; cdr3_nt: TGTGCCAGCAGCCCGGGAGCTTCTAATCAGCCCCAGCATTTT
j_call: TRBJ2-5; clone_size: .; v_call: TRBV6-5; d_call: TRBD1; cdr3_aa: CASSYGRGTGRETQYF; cdr3_nt: TGTGCCAGCAGTTATGGTAGGGGGACAGGGCGAGAGACCCAGTACTTC
j_call: TRBJ1-2; clone_size: few; v_call: TRBV24-1; d_call: TRBD1; cdr3_aa: CATSPGGGRTNYGYTF; cdr3_nt: TGTGCCACCAGCCCAGGGGGTGGGAGAACTAACTATGGCTACACCTTC
j_call: TRBJ2-3; clone_size: .; v_call: TRBV7-8; d_call: TRBD1; cdr3_aa: CASRQGADTQYF; cdr3_nt: TGTGCCAGCAGGCAGGGGGCTGATACGCAGTATTTT
j_call: TRBJ1-2; clone_size: .; v_call: TRBV2; d_call: .; cdr3_aa: CASSVEQGVGGYTF; cdr3_nt: TGTGCCAGCAGTGTTGAACAGGGAGTCGGTGGCTACACCTTC
j_call: TRBJ1-2; clone_size: .; v_call: TRBV6-5; d_call: .; cdr3_aa: CASSYSREPGVYGYTF; cdr3_nt: TGTGCCAGCAGTTACTCACGGGAACCTGGGGTCTATGGCTACACCTTC
j_call: TRBJ1-1; clone_size: .; v_call: TRBV5-1; d_call: TRBD1; cdr3_aa: CASSFDRERIGTEAFF; cdr3_nt: TGCGCCAGCAGCTTCGACAGGGAGAGGATCGGCACTGAAGCTTTCTTT
j_call: TRBJ1-1; clone_size: once; v_call: TRBV3-1/TRBV3-2; d_call: TRBD1; cdr3_aa: CASSQTGSEAFF; cdr3_nt: TGTGCCAGCAGCCAGACAGGGTCTGAAGCTTTCTTT
j_call: TRBJ1-2; clone_size: .; v_call: TRBV5-1; d_call: .; cdr3_aa: CASSLDGEYGYTF; cdr3_nt: TGCGCCAGCAGCTTGGACGGAGAGTATGGCTACACCTTC
j_call: TRBJ2-7; clone_size: few; v_call: TRBV19; d_call: .; cdr3_aa: CASRGTFYEQYF; cdr3_nt: TGTGCCAGTAGGGGGACTTTTTACGAGCAGTACTTC
j_call: TRBJ2-1; clone_size: .; v_call: TRBV18; d_call: TRBD1; cdr3_aa: CASSPTRGYTYNEQFF; cdr3_nt: TGTGCCAGCTCACCAACCAGGGGGTATACCTACAATGAGCAGTTCTTC
j_call: TRBJ2-6; clone_size: .; v_call: TRBV6-2/TRBV6-3; d_call: .; cdr3_aa: CASSPDNIAGANVLTF; cdr3_nt: TGTGCCAGCAGCCCTGACAACATCGCTGGGGCCAACGTCCTGACTTTC
j_call: TRBJ1-2; clone_size: .; v_call: TRBV7-9; d_call: .; cdr3_aa: CATPFGGGKGYTF; cdr3_nt: TGTGCCACCCCTTTCGGGGGGGGCAAGGGCTACACCTTC
j_call: TRBJ1-1; clone_size: few; v_call: TRBV5-1; d_call: TRBD1; cdr3_aa: CASSLDTGGMNTEAFF; cdr3_nt: TGCGCCAGCAGCTTGGATACAGGGGGCATGAACACTGAAGCTTTCTTT
j_call: TRBJ2-2; clone_size: .; v_call: TRBV20-1; d_call: TRBD2; cdr3_aa: CSASGSGGELFF; cdr3_nt: TGCAGTGCTAGTGGTAGCGGGGGGGAGCTGTTTTTT
j_call: TRBJ2-1; clone_size: .; v_call: TRBV9; d_call: .; cdr3_aa: CASSVEAASPSNEQFF; cdr3_nt: TGTGCCAGCAGCGTAGAAGCGGCTAGCCCCTCCAATGAGCAGTTCTTC
j_call: TRBJ1-2; clone_size: .; v_call: TRBV14; d_call: .; cdr3_aa: CASSQHGYGYTF; cdr3_nt: TGTGCCAGCAGCCAACACGGCTATGGCTACACCTTC
j_call: TRBJ2-7; clone_size: once; v_call: TRBV14; d_call: TRBD2; cdr3_aa: CASSWGGTTANEQYF; cdr3_nt: TGTGCCAGCAGCTGGGGGGGGACCACAGCGAACGAGCAGTACTTC
j_call: TRBJ2-3; clone_size: .; v_call: TRBV4-2; d_call: TRBD2; cdr3_aa: CASSQGTTSGGWGDTQYF; cdr3_nt: TGTGCCAGCAGCCAAGGCACGACTAGCGGGGGCTGGGGAGATACGCAGTATTTT
j_call: TRBJ2-1; clone_size: .; v_call: TRBV24-1; d_call: .; cdr3_aa: CATRGQNNEQFF; cdr3_nt: TGTGCCACCAGAGGACAGAACAATGAGCAGTTCTTC
j_call: TRBJ1-2; clone_size: few; v_call: TRBV19; d_call: .; cdr3_aa: CASSIMATANYGYTF; cdr3_nt: TGTGCCAGTAGTATAATGGCGACAGCTAACTATGGCTACACCTTC
j_call: TRBJ1-2; clone_size: .; v_call: TRBV14; d_call: .; cdr3_aa: CASSTLGGPHGYTF; cdr3_nt: TGTGCCAGCAGCACCTTAGGAGGACCGCATGGCTACACCTTC
j_call: TRBJ1-5; clone_size: .; v_call: TRBV19; d_call: .; cdr3_aa: CASSIQGFLSNQPQHF; cdr3_nt: TGTGCCAGTAGTATACAGGGATTCCTTAGCAATCAGCCCCAGCATTTT
j_call: TRBJ2-5; clone_size: .; v_call: TRBV28; d_call: TRBD1; cdr3_aa: CASSSTGVVETQYF; cdr3_nt: TGTGCCAGCAGTTCTACAGGGGTGGTAGAGACCCAGTACTTC
j_call: TRBJ1-6; clone_size: .; v_call: TRBV27; d_call: .; cdr3_aa: CASKLVAGPLHF; cdr3_nt: TGTGCCAGCAAGTTAGTCGCTGGACCCCTCCACTTT
j_call: TRBJ1-1; clone_size: .; v_call: TRBV6-1; d_call: .; cdr3_aa: CASSEQGLGNTEAFF; cdr3_nt: TGTGCCAGCAGTGAACAGGGGCTGGGGAACACTGAAGCTTTCTTT
j_call: TRBJ2-6; clone_size: .; v_call: TRBV2; d_call: TRBD1; cdr3_aa: CASSLQGAGANVLTF; cdr3_nt: TGTGCCAGCAGTCTTCAGGGGGCTGGGGCCAACGTCCTGACTTTC
j_call: TRBJ1-5; clone_size: .; v_call: TRBV18; d_call: .; cdr3_aa: CASSGGVDNQPQHF; cdr3_nt: TGTGCCAGCTCAGGGGGGGTCGATAATCAGCCCCAGCATTTT
j_call: TRBJ1-1; clone_size: .; v_call: TRBV9; d_call: .; cdr3_aa: CASKTLAGADEAFF; cdr3_nt: TGTGCCAGCAAAACTTTAGCAGGGGCCGACGAAGCTTTCTTT
j_call: TRBJ1-6; clone_size: .; v_call: TRBV7-2; d_call: TRBD1; cdr3_aa: CASSFGQGNSPLHF; cdr3_nt: TGTGCCAGCAGCTTCGGACAGGGAAATTCACCCCTCCACTTT
j_call: TRBJ1-4; clone_size: .; v_call: TRBV2; d_call: TRBD1; cdr3_aa: CASSAYGQAQEKLFF; cdr3_nt: TGTGCCAGCAGCGCCTATGGACAGGCACAGGAAAAACTGTTTTTT
j_call: TRBJ2-7; clone_size: .; v_call: TRBV5-4; d_call: TRBD2; cdr3_aa: CASSLLSSGRAEQYF; cdr3_nt: TGTGCCAGCAGCTTGTTATCTAGCGGGAGAGCCGAGCAGTACTTC
j_call: TRBJ1-2; clone_size: .; v_call: TRBV28; d_call: TRBD1; cdr3_aa: CASSPPPGQGLYGYTF; cdr3_nt: TGTGCCAGCAGTCCACCCCCGGGACAGGGACTTTATGGCTACACCTTC
j_call: TRBJ2-1; clone_size: .; v_call: TRBV6-5; d_call: TRBD1; cdr3_aa: CASSFRTGGGEQFF; cdr3_nt: TGTGCCAGCAGTTTCCGGACAGGGGGCGGTGAGCAGTTCTTC
j_call: TRBJ1-3; clone_size: .; v_call: TRBV6-2/TRBV6-3; d_call: TRBD1; cdr3_aa: CASSLYRGAGNTIYF; cdr3_nt: TGTGCCAGCAGTCTATACAGGGGAGCAGGAAACACCATATATTTT
j_call: TRBJ2-7; clone_size: .; v_call: TRBV24-1; d_call: TRBD2; cdr3_aa: CATSDGTSGYEQYF; cdr3_nt: TGTGCCACCAGTGATGGGACTAGCGGCTACGAGCAGTACTTC
j_call: TRBJ2-1; clone_size: .; v_call: TRBV9; d_call: TRBD2; cdr3_aa: CASSVLAGATVHEQFF; cdr3_nt: TGTGCCAGCAGCGTACTAGCGGGAGCAACGGTACATGAGCAGTTCTTC
j_call: TRBJ1-1; clone_size: few; v_call: TRBV9; d_call: TRBD1; cdr3_aa: CASSVAAGTGNGVPEAFF; cdr3_nt: TGTGCCAGCAGCGTAGCCGCGGGGACAGGCAACGGGGTCCCTGAAGCTTTCTTT
j_call: TRBJ1-1; clone_size: .; v_call: TRBV18; d_call: TRBD1; cdr3_aa: CASSPPSQGAGTEAFF; cdr3_nt: TGTGCCAGCTCACCACCCAGTCAGGGGGCAGGGACTGAAGCTTTCTTT
j_call: TRBJ1-1; clone_size: .; v_call: TRBV19; d_call: .; cdr3_aa: CASSMDRINTEAFF; cdr3_nt: TGTGCCAGTAGTATGGACAGAATTAACACTGAAGCTTTCTTT
j_call: TRBJ1-1; clone_size: .; v_call: TRBV5-1; d_call: .; cdr3_aa: CASSLVRGAGTEAFF; cdr3_nt: TGCGCCAGCAGCTTGGTTCGGGGGGCTGGCACTGAAGCTTTCTTT
j_call: TRBJ1-5; clone_size: .; v_call: TRBV19; d_call: .; cdr3_aa: CASSPRGGVSNQPQHF; cdr3_nt: TGTGCCAGTAGTCCTCGGGGGGGAGTTAGCAATCAGCCCCAGCATTTT
j_call: TRBJ2-3; clone_size: .; v_call: TRBV5-5; d_call: .; cdr3_aa: CASSQVWSTDTQYF; cdr3_nt: TGTGCCAGCAGCCAGGTTTGGTCCACTGATACGCAGTATTTT
j_call: TRBJ1-1; clone_size: .; v_call: TRBV18; d_call: .; cdr3_aa: CASSPPGGKTIF; cdr3_nt: TGTGCCAGCTCACCACCCGGCGGAAAGACGATCTTT
j_call: TRBJ1-1; clone_size: .; v_call: TRBV10-3; d_call: .; cdr3_aa: CAISRLQAGNTEAFF; cdr3_nt: TGTGCCATCAGTCGTCTACAGGCCGGGAACACTGAAGCTTTCTTT
j_call: TRBJ2-5; clone_size: .; v_call: TRBV4-2; d_call: TRBD1; cdr3_aa: CASSRKTGGEETQYF; cdr3_nt: TGTGCCAGCAGCCGAAAGACAGGGGGTGAGGAGACCCAGTACTTC
j_call: TRBJ1-2; clone_size: few; v_call: TRBV19; d_call: .; cdr3_aa: CASSTTGGGLAYGYTF; cdr3_nt: TGTGCCAGTAGTACCACAGGTGGAGGGTTGGCCTATGGCTACACCTTC
j_call: TRBJ2-5; clone_size: .; v_call: TRBV28; d_call: TRBD1; cdr3_aa: CASSLSGQGDQETQYF; cdr3_nt: TGTGCCAGCAGTTTGTCGGGACAGGGGGACCAAGAGACCCAGTACTTC
j_call: TRBJ2-7; clone_size: .; v_call: TRBV19; d_call: TRBD1; cdr3_aa: CASMVQGQGVYEQYF; cdr3_nt: TGTGCCAGCATGGTCCAGGGACAGGGGGTCTACGAGCAGTACTTC
j_call: TRBJ1-1; clone_size: few; v_call: TRBV2; d_call: TRBD1; cdr3_aa: CARGTDGTEAFF; cdr3_nt: TGTGCCAGAGGGACAGACGGCACTGAAGCTTTCTTT
j_call: TRBJ1-1; clone_size: .; v_call: TRBV12-3/TRBV12-4; d_call: .; cdr3_aa: CASSFGPGRAFF; cdr3_nt: TGTGCCAGCAGTTTCGGACCCGGGAGGGCTTTCTTT